This TCR beta chain emerged from a study of blood T cell repertoires in COVID-19. In the original workflow: Scientists estimated how many nucleated cells there were by amplifying reference gene primers. Assay used: immunoSEQ multiplex PCR; TCRdb lists only in-frame clones, some missing. V and J calls and clone size are given by that table; D and trimming were obtained from the DNA. The sample has almost 55,000 clones; roughly 80% are singletons. The sequence was collected from a human donor in a cohort sampled during active COVID-19. The sequencing sample was made of peripheral blood.

In DNA form, the CDR3 reads TGCAGTGCTAGTATTCTAGATACGCAGTATTTT. The encoded protein is CSASILDTQYF. The rearrangement uses TRBV20-1 and TRBJ2-3; no clear D gene. Germline V gene lookup returns CDR1 DFQATT and CDR2 SNEGSKA (reference sequence). The CDR3 length is 11 residues. V was shortened by 3 bases and J by 5 bases, with 6 bases between the two germline ends.